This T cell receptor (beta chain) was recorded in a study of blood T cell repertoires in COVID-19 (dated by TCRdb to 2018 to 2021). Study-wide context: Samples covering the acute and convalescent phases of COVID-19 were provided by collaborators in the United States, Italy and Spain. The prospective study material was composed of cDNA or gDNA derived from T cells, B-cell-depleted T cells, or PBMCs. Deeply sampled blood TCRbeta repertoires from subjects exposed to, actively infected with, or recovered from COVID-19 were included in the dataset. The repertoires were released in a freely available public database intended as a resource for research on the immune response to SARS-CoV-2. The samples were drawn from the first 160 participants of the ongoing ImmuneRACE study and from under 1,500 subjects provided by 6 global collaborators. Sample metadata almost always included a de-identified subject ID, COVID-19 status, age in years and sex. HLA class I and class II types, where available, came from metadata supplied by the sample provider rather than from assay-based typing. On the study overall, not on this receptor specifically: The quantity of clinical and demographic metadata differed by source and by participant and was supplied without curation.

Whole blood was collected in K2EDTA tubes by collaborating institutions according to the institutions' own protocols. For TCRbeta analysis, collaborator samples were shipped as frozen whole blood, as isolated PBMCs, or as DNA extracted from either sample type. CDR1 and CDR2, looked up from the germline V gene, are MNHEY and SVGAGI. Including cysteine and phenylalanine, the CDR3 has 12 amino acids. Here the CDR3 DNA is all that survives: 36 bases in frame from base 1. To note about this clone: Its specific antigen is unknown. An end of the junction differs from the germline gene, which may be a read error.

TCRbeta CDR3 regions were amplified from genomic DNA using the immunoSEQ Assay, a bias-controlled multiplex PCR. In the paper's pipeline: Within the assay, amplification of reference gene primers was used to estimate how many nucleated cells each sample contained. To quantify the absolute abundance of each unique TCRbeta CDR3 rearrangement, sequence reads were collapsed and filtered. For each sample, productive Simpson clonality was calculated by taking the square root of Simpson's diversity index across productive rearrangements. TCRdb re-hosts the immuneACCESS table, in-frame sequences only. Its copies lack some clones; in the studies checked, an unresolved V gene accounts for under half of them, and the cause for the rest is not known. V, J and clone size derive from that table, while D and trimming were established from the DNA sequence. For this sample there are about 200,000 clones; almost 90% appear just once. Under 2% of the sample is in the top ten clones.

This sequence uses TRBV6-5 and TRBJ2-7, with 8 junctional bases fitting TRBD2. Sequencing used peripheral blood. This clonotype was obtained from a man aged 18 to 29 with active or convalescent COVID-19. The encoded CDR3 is CASKGRYGTSHF. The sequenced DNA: TGTGCCAGCAAAGGTCGATACGGGACTAGTCACTTC.